This TCR beta chain originates from a study of beta chain features in type 1 diabetes listed by TCRdb under 2018. About the study as a whole: Patients and healthy donors did not differ in mean age, gender distribution, total cell number or subset yield. A total of just under 110,000,000 sorted cells were examined across all samples, and RNA yield correlated strongly with the number of cells per subset. Whereas all 28 donors provided naive and central memory subsets, regulatory and stem cell-like memory subsets were isolated from just 8 patients and roughly 8 healthy donors. The study compared TCRB repertoires of sorted circulating CD4+ T cell subsets between recently diagnosed type 1 diabetes patients and matched healthy donors. Overall results and qualifications from the work: Because cDNA was sequenced instead of genomic DNA, activated cells with high expression could be over-represented, although the groups did not differ in activation or CD3 levels. Because the HLA sub-analyses included only small numbers of individuals, any influence of HLA type on TCRB rearrangement was left unresolved. At VDJ recombination sites, patients with type 1 diabetes made fewer insertions and deleted more nucleotides, a pattern implying thymic rearrangement abnormalities. PCR may preferentially amplify shorter templates, but because patient and control samples were amplified and corrected together, any resulting skew would affect both groups equally. A moderate but significant shortening of TCRB CDR3 length was observed in type 1 diabetes patients in all four CD4+ subsets. Naive, central memory and regulatory TCRB repertoires appeared to be more similar among patients than among healthy donors.

The CDR3, from cysteine to phenylalanine, totals 14 residues. Left in the record is the CDR3 DNA by itself, 42 bases read in frame from the first base. As encoded in the germline V gene, CDR1 is SGHAT while CDR2 is FQNNGV. The germline V end is reduced by 5 bases and the J end by 1 base; junction bases left unmatched: 2. A single peripheral blood draw of approximately 110 mL on average was collected from each donor into heparinised tubes. Naive, central memory, regulatory and stem cell-like memory CD4+ T cells were sorted on a BD FACSAria II using a panel including CD45RO, CCR7, CD25, CD127, CD95 and CD27. A purity above 98% was achieved for all sorted populations. PBMCs were isolated right away by Lymphoprep density gradient centrifugation and were stained directly, without culture. So that batch effects would be minimized, each experiment stained and sorted samples in pairs, pairing one healthy donor with one patient.

A word on this clone: There is no known antigen for this receptor. Base quality data are lacking; no much larger clone is found one base away.

All of the isolated RNA was reverse transcribed with the High Capacity cDNA Reverse Transcription Kit, so expressed TCRB transcripts were sequenced. Naive, central memory and regulatory T cell samples underwent deep immunoSEQ sequencing, averaging around 3.9 million total reads per sample. After sorted cells were lysed in RLT buffer, RNA was extracted with DNase-treated RNeasy Micro or Mini kits, with the choice depending on cell number. Each cell subset was processed separately to prevent cross-contamination, with patient and healthy donor samples processed together. The immunoSEQ multiplex PCR was used to amplify TCRB sequences from cDNA, yielding 87-bp fragments that span the CDR3 region. Amplicons were sequenced on the Illumina HiSeq platform. The original methods were these. PCR bias was corrected computationally using synthetic template baselines, and reads within Hamming distance 2 were collapsed, with unmergeable singletons discarded. Reads were aligned against IMGT so that V, D and J genes, CDR3 length and insertions or deletions at six rearrangement sites could be assigned. Within each subset, clonotype counts were normalized to sorted cell number, and only after that were true diversity and Gini coefficients computed with the tcR R package. The overlap coefficient, calculated on TCRB nucleotide sequences, was used to quantify repertoire sharing. Out-of-frame TCRB sequences from naive cells were analyzed as a proxy for the pre-selection repertoire. Imported from immuneACCESS, the table was reduced by TCRdb to in-frame sequences with V and J called. These copies leave out some clones; in studies compared against another copy, an unresolved V gene accounts for under half, and the cause of the remainder is not known. V and J calls and clone size follow that table, whereas D and trimming were derived from the DNA. The sample data list some 170,000 clones, and roughly 65% of these were observed just once. The ten largest clonotypes hold around 0.096% of the sample.

Sequenced sample: naive CD4+ T cells from blood. What this sample's cell subset or site label stands for: true naive CD4+ T cells. The chain couples TRBV11-2 to TRBJ2-3; 8 middle bases align to TRBD1. This receptor was identified in a man aged 25 to 40 with type 1 diabetes. CDR3 protein: CASSQDRGTDTQYF. The nucleotide sequence is given as TGTGCCAGCAGCCAGGACAGGGGCACAGATACGCAGTATTTT. The variable domain in full, with residues beyond the CDR3 obtained from the reference TRBV11-2 and TRBJ2-3 genes, is EAGVAQSPRYKIIEKRQSVAFWCNPISGHATLYWYQQILGQGPKLLIQFQNNGVVDDSQLPKDRFSAERLKGVDSTLKIQPAKLEDSAVYLCASSQDRGTDTQYFGPGTRLTVL.